This entry describes one T cell receptor (beta chain). Its antigen is unidentified. The data stem from a study of Ad26.COV2.S vaccination and SARS-CoV-2 variants. The CDR3 has 13 amino acids. V was shortened by 3 bases and J by 6 bases, with 11 bases between the two germline ends. CDR1 is KGHSH and CDR2 is LQKENI in the germline V gene. Assay: immunoSEQ multiplex PCR; the TCRdb copy retains only in-frame clones and omits some. The sample shows 350,000 to 550,000 clones, about 88% of them seen only once. The treatment: around 19 received Ad26.COV2.S at low or high dose, single or two shots; roughly five received placebo; per-sample allocation not given. The study sampled participants on day 63 after the first vaccine or placebo injection. Participants' vaccine, an Ad26 vector, delivered Wuhan-strain SARS-CoV-2 spike. Study outcomes and limitations: Whether participants received vaccine or placebo, their non-spike TCR breadth was similar. Participants in the vaccine arm had higher spike-specific TCR breadth; placebo recipients had lower.

The source was peripheral blood, collected in a trial of Ad26.COV2.S vaccine versus placebo. The source is a person between 18 and 59 years old who received the Ad26.COV2.S COVID-19 vaccine or a placebo. The gene calls are TRBV18 and TRBJ1-1; no definite D call. CDR3 sequence (DNA): TGTGCCAGCTCACCCGGGGTCCGCGCTGAAGCTTTCTTT. It translates to CASSPGVRAEAFF.